These T cell receptor beta chains were read from a single sample in a study of blood T cell repertoires in COVID-19. Using immunoSEQ multiplex PCR, the repertoire was profiled, and TCRdb retains in-frame clones only, with some absent. Among about 46,000 clones listed, over 70% were seen once. Sequenced material: peripheral blood. Source of these receptors: a human donor in a cohort sampled during active COVID-19. Both conserved end residues are part of each CDR3. The order of the fields is D gene, V gene, J gene, clone size, CDR3 protein, CDR3 DNA. The D gene is left open where the match is weak. Some rows have no size entry. The others give once, few or many, or a class for an expanded clone.

>TRBD1|TRBV2|TRBJ1-2|-
CASSEAIQGAGYTF
TGTGCCAGCAGTGAAGCGATACAGGGGGCTGGCTACACCTTC
>TRBD1|TRBV5-1|TRBJ2-7|-
CASSSGTGSYEQYF
TGCGCCAGCAGCTCGGGGACAGGGTCCTACGAGCAGTACTTC
>TRBD2|TRBV6-5|TRBJ2-2|-
CASGTSNTGELFF
TGTGCCAGCGGGACTAGCAACACCGGGGAGCTGTTTTTT
>TRBD1|TRBV9|TRBJ1-2|-
CASSPGDRIYGYTF
TGTGCCAGCAGCCCAGGGGACAGGATCTATGGCTACACCTTC
>-|TRBV2|TRBJ2-7|-
CASRAGVDEQYF
TGTGCCAGCCGGGCAGGGGTTGACGAGCAGTACTTC
>TRBD1|TRBV14|TRBJ1-1|-
CASSQVGTGVNTEAFF
TGTGCCAGCAGCCAAGTGGGGACAGGGGTGAACACTGAAGCTTTCTTT
>TRBD1|TRBV9|TRBJ1-2|-
CASSRPQGAPNYGYTF
TGTGCCAGCAGCCGGCCTCAGGGGGCTCCTAACTATGGCTACACCTTC
>TRBD2|TRBV6-2/TRBV6-3|TRBJ2-7|-
CASSRGGGSEQYF
TGTGCCAGCAGTCGGGGCGGGGGGTCCGAGCAGTACTTC
>-|TRBV27|TRBJ1-4|-
CASKTGLPNEKLFF
TGTGCCAGCAAAACGGGACTCCCTAATGAAAAACTGTTTTTT
>TRBD2|TRBV7-3|TRBJ2-2|few
CASSLRAAGNTGELFF
TGTGCCAGCAGCCTCCGGGCAGCGGGAAACACCGGGGAGCTGTTTTTT
>TRBD1|TRBV18|TRBJ2-7|-
CASSPRTGSPYEQYF
TGTGCCAGCTCACCCCGGACAGGGAGCCCCTACGAGCAGTACTTC
>-|TRBV9|TRBJ2-2|-
CASSRKGAAGELFF
TGTGCCAGCAGTCGAAAAGGGGCGGCCGGGGAGCTGTTTTTT
>-|TRBV1|TRBJ1-1|-
CTSSQVLEGWNTEAFF
TGCACCAGCAGCCAAGTTTTGGAGGGCTGGAACACTGAAGCTTTCTTT
>-|TRBV25-1|TRBJ1-4|-
CASSEPQGPTNEKLFF
TGTGCCAGCAGTGAACCCCAGGGGCCCACTAATGAAAAACTGTTTTTT
>TRBD2|TRBV10-3|TRBJ2-7|-
CAIRPGLAVPSYEQYF
TGTGCCATCAGGCCTGGACTAGCGGTCCCCTCCTACGAGCAGTACTTC
>-|TRBV5-1|TRBJ2-7|-
CASSDPTSAYEQYF
TGCGCCAGCAGCGACCCGACTAGTGCCTACGAGCAGTACTTC
>-|TRBV6-2/TRBV6-3|TRBJ1-1|once
CASSSGRGNTEAFF
TGTGCCAGCAGTTCAGGGCGGGGGAACACTGAAGCTTTCTTT
>-|TRBV12-3/TRBV12-4|TRBJ2-5|-
CASSFSLETQYF
TGTGCCAGCAGTTTTAGTCTTGAGACCCAGTACTTC
>-|TRBV29-1|TRBJ1-2|-
CSVGRVGDGYTF
TGCAGCGTTGGCAGGGTCGGTGATGGCTACACCTTC
>TRBD1|TRBV19|TRBJ2-7|-
CASSYRGRDYEQYF
TGTGCCAGTAGTTACAGGGGGCGCGATTACGAGCAGTACTTC
>TRBD1|TRBV13|TRBJ1-6|-
CASSFTGQTNSPLHF
TGTGCCAGCAGCTTTACGGGACAGACCAATTCACCCCTCCACTTT
>TRBD2|TRBV7-6|TRBJ2-1|once
CASSLGLAGSSYNEQFF
TGTGCCAGCAGCCTCGGACTAGCGGGGAGCTCCTACAATGAGCAGTTCTTC
>TRBD1|TRBV24-1|TRBJ1-5|few
CATSDPGQGDGQPQHF
TGTGCCACCAGTGATCCAGGACAGGGTGATGGGCAGCCCCAGCATTTT
>-|TRBV18|TRBJ1-5|once
CASSPPGVPQPQHF
TGTGCCAGCTCACCCCCCGGGGTTCCTCAGCCCCAGCATTTT
>TRBD1|TRBV19|TRBJ2-7|once
CASSRDRSYEQYF
TGTGCCAGTAGTAGGGACAGATCCTACGAGCAGTACTTC
>-|TRBV4-3|TRBJ2-3|-
CASSQDHGGGPSDTQYF
TGCGCCAGCAGCCAAGACCATGGGGGGGGGCCCTCAGATACGCAGTATTTT
>-|TRBV7-3|TRBJ2-1|-
CASSLNGDSEQFF
TGTGCCAGCAGCTTAAACGGTGACAGTGAGCAGTTCTTC
>-|TRBV5-1|TRBJ2-3|-
CASSWGTSLGADTQYF
TGCGCCAGCAGCTGGGGGACTTCCTTGGGCGCAGATACGCAGTATTTT
>TRBD1|TRBV11-2|TRBJ1-3|-
CASSDRGSGNTIYF
TGTGCCAGCAGTGACAGGGGCTCTGGAAACACCATATATTTT
>TRBD2|TRBV19|TRBJ2-7|-
CASSQTSVYEQYF
TGTGCCAGTAGTCAAACTAGCGTGTACGAGCAGTACTTC
>TRBD1|TRBV5-5|TRBJ1-3|-
CASSLDRVGNTIYF
TGTGCCAGCAGCCTGGACAGGGTTGGAAACACCATATATTTT
>TRBD1|TRBV12-5|TRBJ2-1|-
CASGDRTGRQFF
TGTGCTAGTGGTGACAGGACAGGGAGGCAGTTCTTC
>-|TRBV30|TRBJ1-3|-
CAWRDRTLSF
TGTGCCTGGAGGGACAGAACCTTGTCTTTT
>TRBD1|TRBV2|TRBJ2-7|-
CASSRDRGDEQYF
TGTGCCAGCAGCCGGGACAGGGGAGACGAGCAGTACTTC
>TRBD1|TRBV28|TRBJ1-6|-
CASSTPTGNSPLHF
TGTGCCAGCAGTACCCCGACAGGGAATTCACCCCTCCACTTT
>TRBD1|TRBV5-1|TRBJ2-7|-
CASSETGTESYEQYF
TGCGCCAGCAGCGAGACCGGGACAGAGAGCTACGAGCAGTACTTC
>TRBD1|TRBV5-1|TRBJ2-7|-
CASSSVGTGGYEQYF
TGCGCCAGCAGCTCAGTTGGGACAGGGGGATACGAGCAGTACTTC
>TRBD1|TRBV19|TRBJ1-1|-
CASRSDRGLDTEAFF
TGTGCCAGTAGAAGCGACAGGGGGTTGGACACTGAAGCTTTCTTT
>-|TRBV21-1|TRBJ2-7|-
CASNPRGGIPYEQYF
TGTGCCAGCAACCCCCGGGGGGGGATTCCCTACGAGCAGTACTTC
>-|TRBV18|TRBJ1-1|-
CASSPPNRPDSEAFF
TGTGCCAGCTCACCACCGAATAGACCCGACTCTGAAGCTTTCTTT
>-|TRBV19|TRBJ1-2|-
CASSMIPGSYGYTF
TGTGCCAGTAGTATGATCCCGGGGAGCTATGGCTACACCTTC
>-|TRBV10-1|TRBJ2-7|-
CASADSRWYF
TGCGCCAGCGCTGACTCCCGATGGTACTTC
>TRBD2|TRBV27|TRBJ2-7|-
CSGGMNEQYF
TGTAGCGGGGGGATGAACGAGCAGTACTTC
>-|TRBV10-3|TRBJ2-1|-
CAISEPLSSYNEQFF
TGTGCCATCAGTGAGCCCCTAAGCTCCTACAATGAGCAGTTCTTC
>TRBD1|TRBV19|TRBJ2-7|few
CASSVTGIYEQYF
TGTGCCAGTAGTGTGACAGGGATCTACGAGCAGTACTTC
>TRBD2|TRBV19|TRBJ2-7|-
CASRQWEGGDEQYF
TGTGCCAGTCGGCAGTGGGAGGGCGGGGACGAGCAGTACTTC
>-|TRBV30|TRBJ2-3|-
CAWSQRARQADTQYF
TGTGCCTGGTCTCAGAGGGCCCGTCAAGCAGATACGCAGTATTTT
>TRBD2|TRBV20-1|TRBJ2-7|once
CSASPMGLGYEQYF
TGCAGTGCTAGTCCCATGGGACTAGGCTACGAGCAGTACTTC
>-|TRBV6-1|TRBJ2-7|-
CASSENIFSYEQYF
TGTGCCAGCAGTGAAAATATCTTCTCCTACGAGCAGTACTTC
>-|TRBV6-5|TRBJ1-1|-
CASRGGMGTEAFF
TGTGCCAGCAGAGGGGGTATGGGGACTGAAGCTTTCTTT
>-|TRBV7-9|TRBJ2-3|-
CASSLGGPPADTQYF
TGTGCCAGCAGCTTAGGAGGGCCCCCCGCAGATACGCAGTATTTT
>-|TRBV5-1|TRBJ1-1|-
CASSLEWGLNTEAFF
TGCGCCAGCAGCTTGGAGTGGGGGCTGAACACTGAAGCTTTCTTT
>TRBD2|TRBV7-8|TRBJ2-1|-
CASSPLTGGPGEQFF
TGTGCCAGCAGCCCCCTGACGGGGGGGCCGGGTGAGCAGTTCTTC
>-|TRBV5-1|TRBJ1-5|-
CASSLVGDAGGNQPQHF
TGCGCCAGCAGCTTGGTTGGAGATGCGGGGGGCAATCAGCCCCAGCATTTT
>-|TRBV7-9|TRBJ1-1|-
CASSSQGTEAFF
TGTGCCAGCAGCTCTCAGGGCACTGAAGCTTTCTTT
>TRBD1|TRBV9|TRBJ2-7|-
CASSTGQGHEQYF
TGTGCCAGCAGCACGGGACAGGGGCACGAGCAGTACTTC
>TRBD1|TRBV7-2|TRBJ2-7|-
CASSTGQALYEQYF
TGTGCCAGCAGCACGGGACAGGCCCTCTACGAGCAGTACTTC